What follows are 32 T cell receptor beta chains derived from one specimen sequenced in a study of T cell responses to AZD1222 COVID-19 vaccine (dated by TCRdb to about 2021). To prepare the library, the immunoSEQ multiplex PCR assay was applied. TCRdb limited this immuneACCESS table to in-frame rearrangements with V and J called. A share of clones is missing; checked studies link under half to unresolved V genes, and the rest is unexplained. The sample table holds approximately 90,000 clones, of which about 89% were seen once. Jointly, the top ten make up 3.5% to 4% of the sample. This specimen's time point label, interpreted: baseline before first vaccination. The specimen was peripheral blood, collected on day 0 of AZD1222 vaccination. The receptors were gathered from an adult in good health.

The chain combines TRBV11-2 with TRBJ2-2; tentative D call: TRBD2 (5 bases). Germline V gene data show CDR1 as SGHAT and CDR2 as FQNNGV. The V gene lost 5 bases and the J gene lost 1 base, with 17 bases spanning the gap. This CDR3 has 17 amino acids. Here the CDR3 reads CASSHSTKWGNTGELFF. The CDR3 bases are TGTGCCAGCAGCCACTCGACTAAGTGGGGGAACACCGGGGAGCTGTTTTTT.

The sample holds a few counts of this clone. The chain joins TRBV30 to TRBJ1-1; D unclear. The CDR3 runs to 13 residues. Looked up from germline, CDR1 is GTSNPN and CDR2 is SVGIG (reference sequence). V was shortened by 0 bases and J by 3 bases, with 8 bases between the two germline ends. The CDR3 region is CAWSVGIYTEAFF. The CDR3 region has the DNA TGTGCCTGGAGTGTAGGGATTTACACTGAAGCTTTCTTT.

This chain links TRBV7-9 with TRBJ1-4, with a tentative D call TRBD1 (5 bases). The V gene's germline CDR1 is SEHNR and CDR2 FQNEAQ (reference sequence). There are 16 residues in the CDR3. V was shortened by 5 bases and J by 6 bases, with 19 bases between the two germline ends. The CDR3 sequence is CASSLPPDSLDEKLFF. CDR3 nucleotide sequence: TGTGCCAGCAGCCTACCGCCTGACAGCCTTGATGAAAAACTGTTTTTT.

The rearrangement uses TRBV6-5 and TRBJ2-3; no definite D call. The CDR3 runs to 14 residues. Germline CDR1 reads MNHEY; CDR2 reads SVGAGI. V was trimmed by 6 bases and J by 4 bases, leaving 14 bases between them. The CDR3 coding sequence is TGTGCCAGCAGACAACAGTCCCGGGCAGATACGCAGTATTTT. It is translated as CASRQQSRADTQYF.

V is TRBV11-3 and J is TRBJ1-1; no firm D call. This CDR3 is 14 amino acids long. CDR1 is SGHNT and CDR2 is YENEEA in the germline V gene. Trimming removed 5 bases from V and 1 base from J, with 11 bases in between. The CDR3 region is CASSQDSWNTEAFF. CDR3 bases: TGTGCCAGCAGCCAGGATTCCTGGAACACTGAAGCTTTCTTT.

The chain has TRBV10-3 and TRBJ1-1, with TRBD1 as a possible D gene (6 bases). CDR1 and CDR2 from the germline V gene are ENHRY and SYGVKD. There are 15 residues in the CDR3. V was shortened by 0 bases and J by 1 base, with 9 bases between the two germline ends. The CDR3 is CAISESGGQNTEAFF. CDR3 DNA sequence: TGTGCCATCAGTGAGTCGGGGGGACAGAACACTGAAGCTTTCTTT.

Concerning this clone: The junction and the germline gene differ at one end; a read error may be behind it. V and J are TRBV7-7 and TRBJ2-7; 7 positions agree with TRBD2. CDR1 is SSHAT, CDR2 FNYEAQ, per germline (reference sequence). The CDR3 has 13 residues. The CDR3 sequence is CASSGNSGGEQYF. CDR3 nucleotide sequence: TGTGCTAGCAGCGGCAACTCGGGAGGCGAGCAGTACTTC.

The rearrangement links TRBV5-1 to TRBJ1-6, with D possibly matching TRBD1 (6 bases). The CDR3 contains 14 residues. Looked up from germline, CDR1 is SGHRS and CDR2 is YFSETQ. Deletions cut 3 bases from V and 11 bases from J, with 15 bases between. CDR3 loop: CASSSYREGTPLHF. In DNA, the CDR3 is TGCGCCAGCAGCTCGTACAGGGAAGGGACACCCCTCCACTTT.

This sequence joins TRBV4-3 and TRBJ1-6; D ambiguous. CDR1 and CDR2 (germline): LGHNA, YSLEER. This CDR3 contains 16 residues. Trimming removed 0 bases from V and 9 bases from J, with 15 bases in between. CDR3 bases: TGCGCCAGCAGCCAAGAATATAACAGAGAAGGTTCACCCCTCCACTTT. Amino acids: CASSQEYNREGSPLHF.

The chain has TRBV4-1 and TRBJ1-4, with D maybe TRBD1 (6 bases). The V gene's germline CDR1 is MGHRA and CDR2 YSYEKL. Trimming pared 4 bases from V and 0 bases from J, leaving 12 bases between. The CDR3 is 16 amino acids. The CDR3 region is CASSPRTAATNEKLFF. Here the CDR3 DNA reads TGCGCCAGCAGCCCACGGACAGCTGCAACTAATGAAAAACTGTTTTTT.

V is TRBV6-1 and J is TRBJ1-1; D remains ambiguous. V lost 0 bases to trimming and J lost 4 bases, with 9 bases between them. Germline CDR1 is MNHNS and CDR2 is SASEGT. The CDR3 sequence is 14 residues long. The CDR3 here is CASSEAGWSTEAFF. DNA for the CDR3: TGTGCCAGCAGTGAAGCTGGGTGGAGCACTGAAGCTTTCTTT.

The J gene is TRBJ1-1, the V gene TRBV30; no definite D call. The V end was cut by 3 bases, the J end by 7 bases, with 12 bases between. This CDR3 is 12 amino acids long. Germline V gene lookup returns CDR1 GTSNPN and CDR2 SVGIG (reference sequence). The CDR3 DNA is TGTGCCTGGAGCCAGAACGGCAATGAAGCTTTCTTT. It is translated as CAWSQNGNEAFF.

The chain employs TRBV9 and TRBJ2-5; TRBD1 agrees at 10 bases. Germline-derived CDR1 and CDR2 are SGDLS and YYNGEE. The V and J ends lost 0 bases and 5 bases, in that order; junction bases with no gene match: 4. The CDR3 contains 15 residues. In DNA, the CDR3 is TGTGCCAGCAGCGTAGCTAGGACAGGGGGGGAGACCCAGTACTTC. Translated, it gives CASSVARTGGETQYF. Based on the CDR3 plus reference TRBV9 and TRBJ2-5, the full variable domain is DSGVTQTPKHLITATGQRVTLRCSPRSGDLSVYWYQQSLDQGLQFLIQYYNGEERAKGNILERFSAQQFPDLHSELNLSSLELGDSALYFCASSVARTGGETQYFGPGTRLLVL.

This chain connects TRBV5-1 to TRBJ1-2; D unclear. Trimming pared 4 bases from V and 7 bases from J, leaving 11 bases between. The CDR3 runs 12 residues. From germline, CDR1 is SGHRS and CDR2 YFSETQ. Here the CDR3 reads CASSAGFSGYTF. In DNA form, the CDR3 reads TGCGCCAGCAGCGCCGGGTTCAGTGGCTACACCTTC. Drawing the rest from reference TRBV5-1 and TRBJ1-2, the complete variable domain is KAGVTQTPRYLIKTRGQQVTLSCSPISGHRSVSWYQQTPGQGLQFLFEYFSETQRNKGNFPGRFSGRQFSNSRSEMNVSTLELGDSALYLCASSAGFSGYTFGSGTRLTVV.

This clone was counted a single time. CDR3 residues: CASSHSGTLYYGYTF. The CDR3, as DNA: TGTGCCAGCAGCCACTCCGGGACCCTCTATTATGGCTACACCTTC. The chain has TRBV14 and TRBJ1-2, with D possibly being TRBD1 (5 bases). Germline V gene data show CDR1 as SGHDN and CDR2 as FVKESK. The CDR3 extends over 15 amino acids. V was cut by 3 bases and J by 5 bases, with 16 bases left in between.

The chain has TRBV11-2 and TRBJ2-1; perhaps TRBD2 as D (7 bases). V was trimmed by 0 bases and J by 8 bases, leaving 11 bases between them. The CDR3 has 14 residues. In germline, CDR1 is SGHAT, CDR2 FQNNGV. CDR3 region: CASSLDRGGHEQFF. The CDR3 region has the DNA TGTGCCAGCAGCTTAGATAGGGGGGGCCATGAGCAGTTCTTC.

The chain uses TRBV29-1 and TRBJ2-7, with a possible D match to TRBD2 (5 bases). Germline CDR1 is SQVTM and CDR2 is ANQGSEA. Trimming removed 7 bases at V and 2 bases at J, with 15 bases between. The CDR3 loop spans 13 amino acids. CDR3 in amino acids: CSATYGIPYEQYF. As DNA, the CDR3 is TGCAGCGCAACCTACGGGATACCCTACGAGCAGTACTTC.

The chain employs TRBV4-1 and TRBJ1-6, with D unclear. Between the trimmed V and J ends, which lost 7 bases and 10 bases, there was a span of 20 bases. Germline V gives CDR1 MGHRA, CDR2 YSYEKL. This CDR3 comprises 15 residues. In DNA form, the CDR3 reads TGCGCCAGCAACTTAGAGCCATCAGGCTACTCACCCCTCCACTTT. It yields the protein CASNLEPSGYSPLHF.

The J gene is TRBJ2-4, the V gene TRBV10-1, with TRBD2 as a possible D gene (5 bases). V lost 3 bases, J lost 7 bases, and 10 bases lay in between. This CDR3 spans 13 amino acids. Germline V gene data show CDR1 as WNHNN and CDR2 as SYGVQD (reference sequence). The CDR3 is CASSETLGNIQYF. The CDR3 coding sequence is TGCGCCAGCAGTGAAACACTAGGGAACATTCAGTACTTC.

The V call is TRBV29-1, the J call TRBJ2-5; D is ambiguous. The CDR3 is made up of 15 amino acids. Germline loops: CDR1 SQVTM, CDR2 ANQGSEA. Trimming pared 7 bases from V and 3 bases from J, leaving 21 bases between. The CDR3, as DNA: TGCAGCGCCGAACTCCCCCTGCTAGGAGAAGAGACCCAGTACTTC. Translation: CSAELPLLGEETQYF.

The chain recombines TRBV5-1 with TRBJ2-1; TRBD2 agrees at 11 bases. This CDR3 has 13 residues. Germline CDR1 reads SGHRS; CDR2 reads YFSETQ. The junction had 3 bases not matched to a gene; V was cut back by 2 bases and J by 11 bases. The CDR3 region has the DNA TGCGCCAGCAGCTTAACTAGCGGGGGCCAGCAGTTCTTC. Its protein is CASSLTSGGQQFF.

The chain is built from TRBV7-2 and TRBJ1-5; no reliable D call. Trimming cost V 2 bases and J 4 bases, with 9 bases left between them. The CDR3 runs 14 residues. Germline V gives CDR1 SGHTA, CDR2 FQGNSA. CDR3 sequence: CASSLLSDNQPQHF. The CDR3 coding sequence is TGTGCCAGCAGCTTACTCTCCGATAATCAGCCCCAGCATTTT.

V usage is TRBV29-1 and J usage is TRBJ2-1, with 11 bases identical to TRBD2. V lost 7 bases, J lost 7 bases, and 9 bases stayed unmatched. CDR3 size: 14 residues. Per germline, CDR1 SQVTM and CDR2 ANQGSEA. The CDR3 DNA sequence: TGCAGCGCCCGACCCGGGACTAGCGGAAATGAGCAGTTCTTC. It encodes CSARPGTSGNEQFF.

Only a few counts were recorded for this clone. The rearrangement links TRBV10-3 to TRBJ1-3; D uncertain. CDR1 and CDR2 (germline): ENHRY, SYGVKD. The CDR3 loop spans 15 amino acids. The V gene lost 4 bases and the J gene lost 0 bases, with 10 bases spanning the gap. This CDR3 is CAISVVASSGNTIYF. Written as DNA, the CDR3 is TGTGCCATCAGTGTTGTGGCAAGCTCTGGAAACACCATATATTTT.

V and J are TRBV6-2 or TRBV6-3 and TRBJ1-6, with 11 bases lining up with TRBD1. V dropped 5 bases and J dropped 9; count of bases not matched to a gene: 3. Germline assignment: CDR1 MNHEY and CDR2 SVGEGT. This CDR3 contains 14 residues. DNA of the CDR3: TGTGCCAGCAGTCTGGACAGGGGGCGTTCACCCCTCCACTTT. Protein product: CASSLDRGRSPLHF.

The rearrangement links TRBV11-2 to TRBJ1-2; D is ambiguous. V lost 4 bases to trimming and J lost 4 bases, with 13 bases between them. Germline-derived CDR1 and CDR2 are SGHAT and FQNNGV. This CDR3 is built from 14 residues. CDR3 nucleotide sequence: TGTGCCAGCAGCTCATTACGGGGAATCTATGGCTACACCTTC. Translating it yields CASSSLRGIYGYTF.

The V and J genes are TRBV27 and TRBJ2-7; no definite D call. CDR1 is MNHEY and CDR2 is SMNVEV in the germline V gene (reference sequence). Deletions cut 5 bases from V and 2 bases from J, with 13 bases between. This CDR3 region has 14 residues. CDR3 bases: TGTGCCAGCAGTGTTGGGCAGGTTCCCTACGAGCAGTACTTC. Translating gives CASSVGQVPYEQYF.

This rearrangement joins TRBV4-3 to TRBJ1-2; 7 bases match TRBD1. Germline lookup yields CDR1 LGHNA and CDR2 YSLEER. The V and J ends lost 0 bases and 2 bases, in that order; junction bases with no gene match: 3. There are 15 residues in the CDR3. CDR3 region: CASSQDIGGNYGYTF. The CDR3 coding sequence is TGCGCCAGCAGCCAAGATATAGGGGGCAACTATGGCTACACCTTC.

CDR3 protein: CASSPNAGVRQSETQYF. CDR3 coding DNA: TGTGCCAGTAGTCCTAATGCGGGGGTTCGTCAGTCAGAGACCCAGTACTTC. The V call is TRBV19, the J call TRBJ2-5, with 7 bases identical to TRBD2. J lost 4 bases, V lost 5 bases, and 16 bases had no gene match. The CDR3 runs to 17 residues. Germline V gene lookup returns CDR1 LNHDA and CDR2 SQIVND (reference sequence).

In this sample, this clone turned up a few times. CDR3 DNA sequence: TGTGCCATCACAGGAGCTAACTATGGCTACACCTTC. It codes for CAITGANYGYTF. The V gene is TRBV10-3, the J gene TRBJ1-2; D remains unclear. Trimming shortened V by 7 bases and J by 0 bases, and 6 bases separated the two germline ends. Germline V lookup: CDR1 ENHRY, CDR2 SYGVKD. The CDR3 runs 12 residues.

Only a few counts were recorded for this clone. The chain employs TRBV29-1 and TRBJ1-2, with D unclear. This CDR3 region has 12 residues. Deletions cut 2 bases from V and 2 bases from J, with 6 bases between. Germline V CDR1 and CDR2: SQVTM, ANQGSEA. The CDR3 region is CSVEMGNYGYTF. CDR3 in DNA: TGCAGCGTTGAAATGGGGAACTATGGCTACACCTTC.

The V call is TRBV5-1, the J call TRBJ1-6; a weak D match, TRBD1 (6 bases). CDR1 SGHRS and CDR2 YFSETQ come from the germline V gene. V was trimmed by 4 bases and J by 2 bases, leaving 13 bases between them. This CDR3 spans 16 amino acids. CDR3 nucleotide sequence: TGCGCCAGCAGCACAAACAGGGTGGCCTATAATTCACCCCTCCACTTT. This translates into CASSTNRVAYNSPLHF.